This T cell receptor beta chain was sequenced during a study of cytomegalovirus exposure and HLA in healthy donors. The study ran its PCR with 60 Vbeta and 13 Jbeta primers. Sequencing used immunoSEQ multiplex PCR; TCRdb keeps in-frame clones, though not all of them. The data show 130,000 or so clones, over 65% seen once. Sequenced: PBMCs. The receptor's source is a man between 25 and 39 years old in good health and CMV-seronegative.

The CDR3 loop reads CASRGTGGYGYTF. The CDR3 region has the DNA TGTGCCAGTAGGGGGACAGGGGGTTATGGCTACACCTTC. The chain employs TRBV19 and TRBJ1-2; 11 positions match TRBD1. Trimming cost V 6 bases and J 5 bases; bases outside gene matches: 2. Germline loops: CDR1 LNHDA, CDR2 SQIVND (reference sequence). This CDR3 spans 13 amino acids.